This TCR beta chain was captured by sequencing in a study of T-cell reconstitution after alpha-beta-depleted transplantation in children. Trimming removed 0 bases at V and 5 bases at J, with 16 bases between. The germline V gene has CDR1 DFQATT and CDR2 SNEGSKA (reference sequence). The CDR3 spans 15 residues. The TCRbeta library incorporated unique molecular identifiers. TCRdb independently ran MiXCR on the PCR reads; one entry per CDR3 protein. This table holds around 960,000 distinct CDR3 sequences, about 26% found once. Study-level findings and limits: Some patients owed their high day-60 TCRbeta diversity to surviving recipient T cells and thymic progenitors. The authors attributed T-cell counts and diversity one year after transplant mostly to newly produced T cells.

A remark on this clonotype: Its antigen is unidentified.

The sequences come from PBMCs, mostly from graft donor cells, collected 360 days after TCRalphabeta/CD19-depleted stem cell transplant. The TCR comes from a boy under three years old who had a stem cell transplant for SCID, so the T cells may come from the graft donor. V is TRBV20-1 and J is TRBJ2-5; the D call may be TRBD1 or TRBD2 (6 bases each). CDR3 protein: CSARDGKGGRETQYF. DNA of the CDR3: TGCAGTGCTAGAGATGGGAAGGGGGGCCGCGAGACCCAGTACTTC.